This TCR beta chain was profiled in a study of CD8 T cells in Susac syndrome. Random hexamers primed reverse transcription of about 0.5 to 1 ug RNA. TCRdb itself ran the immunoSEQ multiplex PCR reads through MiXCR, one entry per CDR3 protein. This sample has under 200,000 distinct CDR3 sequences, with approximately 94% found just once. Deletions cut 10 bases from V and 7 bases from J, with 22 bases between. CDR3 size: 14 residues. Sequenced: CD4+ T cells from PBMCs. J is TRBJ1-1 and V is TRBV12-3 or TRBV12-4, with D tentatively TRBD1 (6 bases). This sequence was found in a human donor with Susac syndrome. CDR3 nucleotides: TGTGCCATCTCTAGGACAGCCCTCGTTGGTGAAGCTTTCTTT. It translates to CAISRTALVGEAFF.